The rows below give T cell receptor beta chains drawn from one sample of a study of CD8 T cells in Susac syndrome. TCRdb processed the immunoSEQ multiplex PCR reads anew with MiXCR; each CDR3 protein has one entry. The table has over 150,000 distinct CDR3 sequences, about 96% seen once; the top ten hold 0.1% to 0.15%. Sequences were obtained from CD4+ T cells from PBMCs. All receptors derive from a human donor with Susac syndrome. CDR3s include the opening cysteine and the closing phenylalanine or tryptophan. D genes are given only for firm matches. Not all rows give a size; the values are once, few, many and, for expanded clones, a class.

v_call	d_call	clone_size	j_call	cdr3_nt	cdr3_aa
TRBV29-1	TRBD1	-	TRBJ1-2	TGCAGCGTTGAAGATCGGCTAGGGACAGGAAGAGGCTACACCTTC	CSVEDRLGTGRGYTF
TRBV6-5	-	-	TRBJ1-5	TGTGCCAGCACCCCCCCTGGTAGCAATCAGCCCCAGCATTTT	CASTPPGSNQPQHF
TRBV30	TRBD1	-	TRBJ2-2	TGTGCCTGGAGTGTTTGGGACAGGGGGACCGGGGAGCTGTTTTTT	CAWSVWDRGTGELFF
TRBV7-2	-	-	TRBJ1-1	TGTGCCAGCAGCTTAGTCGTCCTTCGGGGCCCCGCTGAAGCTTTCTTT	CASSLVVLRGPAEAFF
TRBV15	TRBD1	-	TRBJ1-2	TGTGCCACCAGCAGACCCCGGACAGGGAGGCTTGGCTACACCTTC	CATSRPRTGRLGYTF
TRBV29-1	-	-	TRBJ2-5	TGCAGCGTTGATGAGGGCGTTCAAGAGACCCAGTACTTC	CSVDEGVQETQYF
TRBV12-3/TRBV12-4	-	-	TRBJ1-1	TGTGCCAGCAGAGGGGACGGGGAGTACGCTGAAGCTTTCTTT	CASRGDGEYAEAFF
TRBV20-1	-	-	TRBJ1-2	TGCAGTGCTACCGGACAGCCAACGGGTGGCTACACCTTC	CSATGQPTGGYTF
TRBV6-6	-	once	TRBJ1-2	TGTGCCAGCAGTTACCGTACCCAAAGCGGTGGCTACACCTTC	CASSYRTQSGGYTF
TRBV2	-	-	TRBJ2-5	TGTGCCAGCAGTGAGTCACTGGGGGGAGAGACCCAGTACTTC	CASSESLGGETQYF
TRBV20-1	-	-	TRBJ2-1	TGCAGTGCTAGAGATGCAGGGCTGTCCTACAATGAGCAGTTCTTC	CSARDAGLSYNEQFF